Listed here are 23 T cell receptor beta chains from one sample, sequenced in a study of T cells in women clearing cervical HPV infection. Sequenced by immunoSEQ multiplex PCR; TCRdb stores in-frame clones only, minus some. The sample has under 45,000 clones. The sample consisted of blood buffy coat. Every receptor here comes from a woman aged 18-70 years with a cervical HPV16 infection that either progressed to CIN3+ or cleared (not recorded which).

The CDR3 bases that were read are TGCAGCGTCAAAGGGGAAAAG. Its protein product is CSVKGEK. The whole CDR3 reads CSVKGEKLFF. V gene TRBV29-1 combines with J gene TRBJ2-2, with D possibly being TRBD1 (5 bases). The read terminates 3 residues ahead of where the CDR3 ends, so the germline J gene completes it. This CDR3 region has 10 residues. CDR1 and CDR2 (germline): SQVTM, ANQGSEA.

On this clone: Coverage ceases 3 residues before the CDR3 finishes, and the germline J gene fills in the end. The chain links TRBV6-2 or TRBV6-3 to TRBJ2-3; TRBD2 agrees at 11 bases. The CDR3 has 14 residues. Per germline, CDR1 MNHEY and CDR2 SVGEGT. The covered CDR3 bases are TGTGCCAGCCTATTTAGCGGGGGGGGCGGGACG. This codes for CASLFSGGGGT. In full, the CDR3 reads CASLFSGGGGTQYF.

As concerns this clone: The read is 3 residues too short to cover the CDR3 end, so that end is filled in from the germline J gene. The V and J genes are TRBV18 and TRBJ1-1; D uncertain. The CDR3 spans 16 residues. From germline, CDR1 is KGHSH and CDR2 LQKENI. The CDR3 DNA, read in part, is TGTGCCAGCTCCCGACATGGCGCATCCGCCACAGATACG. Translating gives CASSRHGASATDT. The complete CDR3 reads CASSRHGASATDTAFF.

The CDR3 sequence: CASSSLSVARGVTDTQYF. CDR3 DNA (partial): TGTGCCAGCAGTTCCCTTAGTGTAGCCAGGGGGGTCACAGATACG. The V and J genes are TRBV27 and TRBJ2-3; D perhaps matches TRBD1 (7 bases). Sequencing ends 3 residues short of the CDR3 end; the germline J gene provides the rest. The CDR3 runs to 18 residues. CDR1 is MNHEY, CDR2 SMNVEV, per germline (reference sequence). The V end was cut by 4 bases, the J end by 2 bases, with 22 bases between.

As to this clone: The CDR3 is cut off 3 residues early in the read; its end comes from the germline J gene. The chain uses TRBV5-1 and TRBJ2-5; 10 nucleotides align to TRBD2. The CDR3 consists of 17 residues. Germline CDR1 SGHRS, CDR2 YFSETQ. With 2 bases clipped from V and 4 bases from J, the junction kept 11 bases outside the gene matches. Incomplete CDR3 DNA: TGCGCCAGCAGCTTAGGGCTAGCGGGAGAAGGTGGAGAGACC. This translates into CASSLGLAGEGGET. The complete CDR3 sequence is CASSLGLAGEGGETQYF.

Concerning this clone itself: The sequenced fragment ends 3 residues before the CDR3 boundary, so the rest is inferred from the germline J gene. The chain combines TRBV19 with TRBJ2-1; TRBD2 agrees at 11 bases. The CDR3 length is 14 residues. V lost 5 bases, J lost 7 bases, and 4 bases stayed unmatched. Germline-derived CDR1 and CDR2 are LNHDA and SQIVND (reference sequence). The CDR3 bases that were read are TGTGCCAGTAGTTTGGCTAGCGGGAGGAATGAG. Amino acid sequence: CASSLASGRNE. The complete CDR3 protein is CASSLASGRNEQFF.

For this clone: The read terminates 3 residues ahead of where the CDR3 ends, so the germline J gene completes it. The chain combines TRBV7-6 with TRBJ2-1, with 7 bases aligning to TRBD2. Germline V gives CDR1 SGHVS, CDR2 FNYEAQ. CDR3 size: 16 residues. Unmatched junction bases numbered 15, after V lost 5 bases and J lost 8 bases. CDR3 residues: CASSLFPSGVRHEQFF. The sequenced CDR3 bases are TGTGCCAGCAGCCTCTTCCCCAGCGGGGTTAGGCATGAG.

As regards this clone: The read ends 3 residues early relative to the CDR3; the germline J gene fills the gap. The chain links TRBV2 to TRBJ2-1; 9 bases align to TRBD2. The length of the CDR3 is 15 residues. Germline CDR1 SNHLY, CDR2 FYNNEI. V lost 11 bases and J lost 6; bases outside the gene matches: 14. The CDR3 DNA, read in part, is TGTGCCGGGGGCGGGGGGGAGCGGCTGGGCAATGAG. The encoded protein is CAGGGGERLGNE. The whole CDR3 sequence reads CAGGGGERLGNEQFF.

CDR3 residues: CASSPLQGPKGAFF. The DNA read from the CDR3 is TGTGCCAGCAGCCCTCTACAGGGCCCGAAGGGA. The rearrangement links TRBV5-4 to TRBJ1-1; weak D call: TRBD1 (6 bases). The CDR3 end falls 3 residues outside the read, so it is completed with the germline J gene. The CDR3 is made up of 14 amino acids. Germline V gene lookup returns CDR1 SGHNT and CDR2 YYREEE (reference sequence).

To note about this clone: The CDR3 end is not reached by the read, which stops 3 residues before it; the germline J gene fills it in. V and J are TRBV20-1 and TRBJ1-5; no reliable D call. CDR3 length equals 13 residues. The V gene's germline CDR1 is DFQATT and CDR2 SNEGSKA (reference sequence). V lost 3 bases to trimming and J lost 9 bases, with 15 bases between them. The chain's CDR3 is CSASGEPEGPQHF. CDR3 bases read: TGCAGTGCTAGTGGCGAACCGGAGGGGCCC.

As concerns this clone: The CDR3 end falls 3 residues outside the read, so it is completed with the germline J gene. The chain employs TRBV6-2 or TRBV6-3 and TRBJ1-2, with D possibly TRBD1 on 6 matching bases. This CDR3 is built from 15 residues. V lost 0 bases to trimming and J lost 0 bases, with 8 bases between them. Germline lookup yields CDR1 MNHEY and CDR2 SVGEGT. CDR3 bases read: TGTGCCAGCAGTTACTCTACAGGGACTAACTATGGC. It specifies CASSYSTGTNYG. From start to end, the CDR3 is CASSYSTGTNYGYTF.

Note on this clone: The read gets to within 3 residues of the CDR3 end, and the germline J gene fills in the rest. The chain is built from TRBV6-1 and TRBJ1-4; TRBD1 is a possible D gene (5 bases). This CDR3 is built from 15 residues. Germline V gene data show CDR1 as MNHNS and CDR2 as SASEGT. The sequenced CDR3 bases are TGTGCCAGCAGTGAAAGGGTCTTTGGGGCCAACGTA. Its protein product is CASSERVFGANV. The entire CDR3 protein is CASSERVFGANVLFF.

On this clone itself: The missing CDR3 end, 3 residues past where the read stops, is filled in from the germline J gene. The rearrangement links TRBV20-1 to TRBJ1-6; 7 bases map to TRBD1. The CDR3 is 16 amino acids. Trimming removed 2 bases from V and 5 bases from J; junction bases left unmatched: 9. Looked up from germline, CDR1 is DFQATT and CDR2 is SNEGSKA (reference sequence). The CDR3 loop reads CSARSLDRADNSPLHF. The sequenced CDR3 bases are TGCAGTGCTAGATCCCTCGACAGGGCCGATAATTCACCC.

Worth noting for this clone: The read falls 3 residues short of the CDR3 end, and the missing part is taken from the germline J gene. The chain uses TRBV7-9 and TRBJ1-2; 7 bases match TRBD1. Trimming took 8 bases from V and 5 from J; bases not matched to a gene: 14. CDR1 and CDR2 (germline): SEHNR, FQNEAQ (reference sequence). The CDR3 contains 15 residues. Partial CDR3 DNA: TGTGCCAGCGGTGACAGGGCGCAGGAATATTATGGC. Encoded protein: CASGDRAQEYYG. The whole CDR3 protein reads CASGDRAQEYYGYTF.

Worth noting for this clone: The CDR3 end lies 3 residues beyond the end of the read and is filled in from the germline J gene. V is TRBV9 and J is TRBJ2-7, with a possible D match to TRBD1 (8 bases). V was trimmed by 3 bases and J by 2 bases, leaving 33 bases between them. The CDR3 runs to 21 residues. The germline V gene has CDR1 SGDLS and CDR2 YYNGEE. The sequenced CDR3 bases are TGTGCCAGCAGCGCAACAGGCCCGACAGGGGTGGCTAGCGGAGGGGCCTACGAG. Its translation: CASSATGPTGVASGGAYE. In full, the CDR3 reads CASSATGPTGVASGGAYEQYF.

Note on this clone: The CDR3 end lies 3 residues beyond the end of the read and is filled in from the germline J gene. The rearrangement uses TRBV5-1 and TRBJ1-2; D gene unclear. The germline V gene has CDR1 SGHRS and CDR2 YFSETQ. CDR3 length: 14 residues. The V gene lost 5 bases and the J gene lost 7 bases, with 18 bases spanning the gap. Partial CDR3 DNA: TGCGCCAGCAGGGCTTCCAGCGTGCCTCTTGGC. Translating it yields CASRASSVPLG. The entire CDR3 protein reads CASRASSVPLGYTF.

As regards this clone: The CDR3 extends 3 residues past the end of the read, so its final part is completed from the germline J gene. This chain joins TRBV6-1 and TRBJ2-7; 9 positions match TRBD1. The germline V gene encodes CDR1 MNHNS and CDR2 SASEGT. V shed 2 bases, J shed 4 bases, and the junction held 12 bases outside the gene matches. This CDR3 has 17 residues. The CDR3 here is CASSERLAGTGQYEQYF. CDR3 DNA (partial): TGTGCCAGCAGTGAACGGTTGGCCGGGACAGGGCAATACGAG.

Comment on this clone: The read gets to within 3 residues of the CDR3 end, and the germline J gene fills in the rest. The chain employs TRBV18 and TRBJ1-2; tentatively, D is TRBD1 (6 bases). Per the germline V gene, CDR1 is KGHSH and CDR2 is LQKENI. CDR3 length: 16 residues. The covered CDR3 bases are TGTGCCAGCTCCCCGCCAGGGCCCCTTAGGGACAATGAC. Its translation: CASSPPGPLRDND. The entire CDR3 sequence reads CASSPPGPLRDNDYTF.

Turning to this clone: Read data end 3 residues before the CDR3 end; the end is taken from the germline J gene. This sequence joins TRBV19 and TRBJ2-3, with D uncertain. Germline CDR1 is LNHDA and CDR2 is SQIVND (reference sequence). The CDR3 totals 15 residues. The CDR3 DNA, read in part, is TGTGCCAGTAGTATAGATAGGGCACGGAATCAGCCG. Its protein product is CASSIDRARNQP. The full CDR3 protein is CASSIDRARNQPQYF.

In the case of this clone: The DNA ends 3 residues before the CDR3 does, and the rest of the CDR3 is filled in from the germline J gene. The chain joins TRBV20-1 to TRBJ2-5; the D is unclear. The CDR3 is 14 amino acids. The V gene lost 2 bases and the J gene lost 4 bases, with 14 bases spanning the gap. In germline, CDR1 is DFQATT, CDR2 SNEGSKA (reference sequence). The CDR3 reads CSARKLRGGETQYF. The DNA read from the CDR3 is TGCAGTGCTAGAAAGTTAAGAGGTGGAGAGACC.

About this clone itself: The read ends 3 residues shy of where the CDR3 ends; the end is completed using the germline J gene. This chain connects TRBV23-1 to TRBJ2-1, with TRBD2 matching over 12 bases. TRBV23-1 is an ORF, and what it does is uncertain. This CDR3 has 14 residues. V lost 11 bases, J lost 9 bases, and 11 bases stayed unmatched. The sequenced part of the CDR3 DNA is TGCGCCGGCCCGCTAGCGGGAGGGATAAGTGAG. Residues: CAGPLAGGISE. The whole CDR3 sequence reads CAGPLAGGISEQFF.

Concerning this clone itself: The CDR3 end falls 3 residues outside the read, so it is completed with the germline J gene. V and J are TRBV5-1 and TRBJ2-3; 8 bases match TRBD1. CDR1 is SGHRS, CDR2 YFSETQ, per germline. V lost 5 bases to trimming and J lost 2 bases; unmatched junction nucleotides: 4. There are 14 residues in the CDR3. The CDR3 loop is CASSQGASTDTQYF. CDR3 DNA, as far as it was read: TGCGCCAGCAGTCAGGGGGCATCCACAGATACG.

A word on this clone: Sequencing ends 3 residues short of the CDR3 end; the germline J gene provides the rest. This chain uses TRBV30 with TRBJ2-7, with D hard to call. Germline values: CDR1 GTSNPN, CDR2 SVGIG (reference sequence). CDR3 size: 13 residues. V was clipped by 0 bases and J by 4 bases, with 10 bases between them. This chain's CDR3 is CAWSVLAPYEQYF. CDR3 DNA (partial): TGTGCCTGGAGTGTACTCGCGCCGTACGAG.